The T cell receptor beta chain under discussion was sequenced for a study of blood T cells in healthy people across ages. The authors drew around 11 milliliters of peripheral blood from each donor. Every sample yielded at least 6 million isolated PBMCs. Combining a sample-barcoded 5' primer with a J-beta primer mix, a second PCR ran for roughly 7 to 12 cycles. Researchers report that a template-switch adaptor with 12 random nucleotides tagged each cDNA molecule. Samples each returned at least 3 million CDR3-containing paired-end reads. TCRdb recomputed calls from the 5' RACE reads with MiXCR, one row per CDR3 protein. The sample shows 700,000 to 900,000 distinct CDR3 sequences, less than 70% of them seen only once. This clonotype was obtained from a man aged 80 or over in good health. Specimen: blood.

CDR3: CASSRRSGDLQETQYF. For the CDR3, the DNA is TGTGCCAGCAGCCGCCGTAGCGGAGACCTTCAAGAGACCCAGTACTTC. V usage is TRBV3-1 and J usage is TRBJ2-5, with D maybe TRBD2 (6 bases). Trimming took 4 bases from V and 2 from J, leaving 17 bases between them. Germline assignment: CDR1 LGHDT and CDR2 YNNKEL (reference sequence). This CDR3 contains 16 residues.